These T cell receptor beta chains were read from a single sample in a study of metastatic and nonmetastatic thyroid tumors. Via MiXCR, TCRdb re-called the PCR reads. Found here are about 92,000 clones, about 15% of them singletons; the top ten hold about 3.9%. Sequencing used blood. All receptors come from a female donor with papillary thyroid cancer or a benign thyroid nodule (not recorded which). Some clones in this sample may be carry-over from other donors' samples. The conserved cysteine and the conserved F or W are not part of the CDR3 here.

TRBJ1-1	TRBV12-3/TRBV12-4	ASSLGTGRNTEAF
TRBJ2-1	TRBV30	AWSVLTRGYNEQF
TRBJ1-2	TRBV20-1	SSSPGAARGYT
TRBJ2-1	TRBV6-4	ASSDSLENNEQF
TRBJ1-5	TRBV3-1	ASSSDRGVQPQH
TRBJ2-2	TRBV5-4	ASSLGEQSGELF
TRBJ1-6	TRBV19	ASSINLGTGRSPLH
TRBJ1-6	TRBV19	ASTKGGGGSPLH
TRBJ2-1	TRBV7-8	ASSLTGGGTF
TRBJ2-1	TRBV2	ASSGSGGPPDEQF
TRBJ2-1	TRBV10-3	AISDGNPSGFREQF
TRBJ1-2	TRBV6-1	ASRMTGAYGYT
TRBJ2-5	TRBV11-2	ASSPLGQEETQY
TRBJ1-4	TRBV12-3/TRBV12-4	ASSPGAGTVNEKLF
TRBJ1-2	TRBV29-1	SVEIAGGSYGYT
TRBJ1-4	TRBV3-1	ASSLWGTRGKLF
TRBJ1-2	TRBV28	ASSLIREAPSYT
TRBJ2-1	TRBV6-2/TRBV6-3	ASSYFPERQVNTNEQF
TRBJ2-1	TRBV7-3	ASSTDSTPYNEQF
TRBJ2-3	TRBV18	ASSPLPTTGHTDTQY
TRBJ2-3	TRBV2	ASSERRKERGGGADTQY
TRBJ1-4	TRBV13	ASSFKLGGRTNEKLF
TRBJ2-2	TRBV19	ASTADRGQTGELF
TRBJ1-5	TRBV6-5	ASSYSRDSNQPQH
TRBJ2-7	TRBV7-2	ASSSVKTRRYTYEQY
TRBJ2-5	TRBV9	ASSPRMEKTQY
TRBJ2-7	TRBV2	ASRGQGLKYEQY
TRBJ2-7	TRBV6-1	ASEPTGGTYEQY
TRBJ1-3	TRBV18	ASSPDRASNTIY
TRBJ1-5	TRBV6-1	ASSQTGPEVQPQH
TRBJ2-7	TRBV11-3	ASSPQGTGAYEQY
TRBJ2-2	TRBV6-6	ASSYYGTGELF
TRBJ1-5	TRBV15	AISQGTNQPQH
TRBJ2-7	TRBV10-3	AVLRDPGAYEQY
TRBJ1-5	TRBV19	ASSTTWDINQPQH